The 4 T cell receptor beta chains listed next were all sequenced from one sample in a study of T cell repertoires in cytomegalovirus infection. In TCRdb, the reads were re-called with MiXCR into one record per CDR3 protein. This sample yields about 530,000 distinct CDR3 sequences, of which around 27% are seen a single time; about 12% belongs to the top ten. Sequenced input: PBMCs. The receptor source for this set is a human donor in good health (CMV status not recorded). Some clones in this sample may be carry-over from other donors' samples.

This clonotype has only a few counts. This chain connects TRBV20-1 to TRBJ1-1; 8 bases are shared with TRBD1. The CDR3 covers 14 residues. Losses at the gene ends were 5 bases for V and 6 bases for J; bases not matched to a gene: 11. CDR1 and CDR2 from the germline V gene are DFQATT and SNEGSKA (reference sequence). This CDR3 is CSAARQGIISEAFF. The CDR3 region has the DNA TGCAGTGCTGCACGACAGGGGATTATCTCTGAAGCTTTCTTT.

The chain links TRBV6-2 or TRBV6-3 to TRBJ2-3, with D uncertain. Deletions cut 3 bases from V and 2 bases from J, with 12 bases between. The CDR3 extends over 15 amino acids. The germline CDR1 and CDR2 sequences are MNHEY and SVGEGT. CDR3 sequence reads: CASSYYEASTDTQYF. The CDR3 nucleotides are TGTGCCAGCAGTTATTACGAGGCCTCCACAGATACGCAGTATTTT.

The chain uses TRBV12-3 or TRBV12-4 and TRBJ2-2, with 9 bases lining up with TRBD2. This CDR3 is 14 amino acids long. V lost 5 bases, J lost 6 bases, and 4 bases stayed unmatched. The CDR3 spells CASSRREGPGELFF. For the CDR3, the DNA is TGTGCCAGCAGTCGGCGGGAGGGCCCCGGGGAGCTGTTTTTT.

The CDR3 DNA reads TGTGCCAGTACTCTGACAGGCTCCAAAAACATTCAGTACTTC. It yields the protein CASTLTGSKNIQYF. The chain links TRBV12-3 or TRBV12-4 to TRBJ2-4; weak D call: TRBD1 (6 bases). V was trimmed by 9 bases and J by 2 bases, leaving 14 bases between them. The CDR3 covers 14 residues.